This entry lists 9 T cell receptor beta chains sequenced from one sample in a study of tumor and adjacent non-tumor tissue in lung cancer. The template was RNA from unsorted bulk tissue. Three rounds of nested PCR, following a modified ARM-PCR protocol, produced the TCRbeta library. Each CDR3 protein is one row after TCRdb ran MiXCR on the multiplex PCR reads. In the table there are some 99,000 distinct CDR3 sequences, roughly 75% of which are singletons. Input material: lung tumor tissue. The receptor set was obtained from a woman in her sixties or seventies with non-small cell lung cancer.

To note about this clonotype: The DNA is omitted, as the CDR3 cannot be located on it reliably, and the CDR3 follows TCRdb's listing. CDR3 sequence: CRTVGSGAGGEQSF. V usage is TRBV29-1 and J usage is TRBJ2-1; the table's D call of TRBD1 was not tested on the DNA. Germline V gene lookup returns CDR1 SQVTM and CDR2 ANQGSEA. Ends included, the CDR3 has 14 residues.

With regard to this clonotype: The junction departs from germline at one end; a sequencing error may be responsible. The rearrangement uses TRBV11-3 and TRBJ2-3; no reliable D call. Germline CDR1 reads SGHNT; CDR2 reads YENEEA. CDR3 size: 15 residues. For the CDR3, the DNA is TGTGCCAGTAGCCCCGCCGGGCAGGAAGGTCATACGCAGTACTTT. Encoded protein: CASSPAGQEGHTQYF.

V is TRBV20-1 and J is TRBJ2-2, with a tentative D call TRBD1 (5 bases). V dropped 0 bases and J dropped 9 bases, with 8 bases sitting between them. CDR1 and CDR2 (germline): DFQATT, SNEGSKA (reference sequence). CDR3 length: 12 residues. The CDR3 sequence is CSARDNRRELFF. CDR3 DNA: TGCAGTGCTAGAGACAACAGGAGGGAGCTGTTTTTT.

This clonotype was recorded many times. The chain combines TRBV27 with TRBJ2-2; the D gene is possibly TRBD2 (5 bases). The CDR3 spans 15 residues. Germline V gene lookup returns CDR1 MNHEY and CDR2 SMNVEV (reference sequence). Trimming took off 1 base at V and 0 bases at J, with 6 bases between the two ends. CDR3 sequence (DNA): TGTGCCAGCAGTTTATTGGGAGCGAACACCGGGGAGCTGTTTTTT. This gives the protein CASSLLGANTGELFF.

On this clonotype: Compared with germline, one end of the junction differs, possibly owing to a read error. The chain is built from TRBV14 and TRBJ2-7; D might be TRBD1 (6 bases). This CDR3 contains 14 residues. Germline values: CDR1 SGHDN, CDR2 FVKESK. CDR3 in DNA: TGTGCCAACAGCCATCAGGGGTCCGCCTACGAGCAGTACTTC. Translation: CANSHQGSAYEQYF.

To note about this clonotype: This sequence may be a read error, since a much larger clone differs from it by one base. The rearrangement links TRBV12-3 or TRBV12-4 to TRBJ2-2, with 7 nucleotides matching TRBD1. This CDR3 contains 16 residues. Losses at the gene ends were 3 bases for V and 5 bases for J; bases not matched to a gene: 9. Here the CDR3 DNA reads TGTGCCAGCAGTTTCTCCGAGACAGGGACAACCGGGGAGCTGTTTTTT. This encodes CASSFSETGTTGELFF.

This chain connects TRBV9 to TRBJ2-3; D not resolved. Trimming stripped 4 bases from V and 11 bases from J, with 11 bases between. CDR1 and CDR2 (germline): SGDLS, YYNGEE. The CDR3 is 11 residues long. The CDR3, as DNA: TGTGCCAGCAGCCCTCTAGTCGAGCAGTATTTT. It codes for CASSPLVEQYF.

Concerning this clonotype itself: The germline gene is not matched at one end of the junction; a read error may be the cause. V usage is TRBV11-1 and J usage is TRBJ2-3; no clear D. This CDR3 has 13 amino acids. CDR1 is SGHAT and CDR2 is FQDESV in the germline V gene (reference sequence). CDR3 DNA sequence: TGTGCCAGCAGCCCCCTCTCGGTAGATACGCATTATTTT. Translating gives CASSPLSVDTHYF.

This clonotype was observed a handful of times. Being one base from a much bigger clone, this may be a read error. This is likely a read error, given that the CDR3 carries no conserved phenylalanine or tryptophan at its end. The CDR3 is CASSYGRGWYGYTL. The CDR3 DNA reads TGTGCCAGCAGCTATGGTAGGGGCTGGTATGGCTACACCTTA. The chain recombines TRBV12-3 or TRBV12-4 with TRBJ1-2; weak D call: TRBD1 (5 bases). The V and J ends lost 6 bases and 5 bases respectively, with 16 bases between them. This CDR3 has 14 residues.